One sample yielded the 6 T cell receptor beta chains listed below, sequenced in a study of shared clonotypes between healthy human individuals. The protocol was immunoSEQ multiplex PCR, while the TCRdb copy is restricted to in-frame clones and leaves out a portion. This table holds around 1.4 million clones, 98% found once. The specimen was naive CD4+ T cells sorted from blood. Sample subset: CD45RA+ positively selected. The receptors shown here come from a man younger than 45 in good health.

The chain joins TRBV5-1 to TRBJ2-7, with 14 bases aligning to TRBD2. CDR3 length equals 18 residues. Germline V CDR1 and CDR2: SGHRS, YFSETQ. V shed 4 bases, J shed 3 bases, and the junction held 12 bases outside the gene matches. In DNA, the CDR3 is TGCGCCAGCAGCCTCCGCACCGGGACTAGCGGGGGAAACTACGAGCAGTACTTC. Residues: CASSLRTGTSGGNYEQYF.

The V and J genes are TRBV21-1 and TRBJ2-7; TRBD1 was called by the table and not checked on the DNA. TRBV21-1 constitutes a pseudogene. This CDR3 region has 18 residues. CDR3 nucleotide sequence: TGTGCCAGCAGCAAAGCCCCCCAAGAGGACAATATCTCCTACGAGCAGTACTTC. Encoded protein: CASSKAPQEDNISYEQYF.

The rearrangement links TRBV5-1 to TRBJ1-1, with D tentatively TRBD1 (6 bases). The CDR3 spans 15 residues. The V end was cut by 1 base, the J end by 4 bases, with 14 bases between. Germline lookup yields CDR1 SGHRS and CDR2 YFSETQ. The CDR3: CASSLNRGRGTEAFF. CDR3 nucleotides: TGCGCCAGCAGCTTGAACCGGGGCAGGGGCACTGAAGCTTTCTTT.

The CDR3 loop is CASLPKPRLIVRSNNEQFF. Written as DNA, the CDR3 is TGTGCCAGCTTGCCAAAACCCCGCCTGATCGTTCGGTCAAACAATGAGCAGTTCTTC. The V and J genes are TRBV7-9 and TRBJ2-1; unclear D gene. Germline V gene lookup returns CDR1 SEHNR and CDR2 FQNEAQ (reference sequence). The CDR3 totals 19 residues. Trimming removed 8 bases at V and 5 bases at J, with 31 bases between.

The rearrangement links TRBV2 to TRBJ2-7, with D tentatively TRBD2 (5 bases). Trimming took off 4 bases at V and 4 bases at J, with 20 bases between the two ends. The CDR3 length is 16 residues. Germline CDR1 and CDR2: SNHLY and FYNNEI. CDR3 sequence (DNA): TGTGCCAGCAGTGGGAACGAGGGCTCGCCTTTATACGAGCAGTACTTC. Amino acid sequence: CASSGNEGSPLYEQYF. Full variable domain (missing parts from reference TRBV2 and TRBJ2-7): EPEVTQTPSHQVTQMGQEVILRCVPISNHLYFYWYRQILGQKVEFLVSFYNNEISEKSEIFDDQFSVERPDGSNFTLKIRSTKLEDSAMYFCASSGNEGSPLYEQYFGPGTRLTVT.

V and J are TRBV25-1 and TRBJ2-3, with no clear D. Germline CDR1 MGHDK, CDR2 SYGVNS. Trimming removed 3 bases at V and 3 bases at J, with 7 bases between. This CDR3 is 13 amino acids long. CDR3 sequence reads: CASSDRFTDTQYF. DNA of the CDR3: TGTGCCAGCAGTGACAGGTTTACAGATACGCAGTATTTT.